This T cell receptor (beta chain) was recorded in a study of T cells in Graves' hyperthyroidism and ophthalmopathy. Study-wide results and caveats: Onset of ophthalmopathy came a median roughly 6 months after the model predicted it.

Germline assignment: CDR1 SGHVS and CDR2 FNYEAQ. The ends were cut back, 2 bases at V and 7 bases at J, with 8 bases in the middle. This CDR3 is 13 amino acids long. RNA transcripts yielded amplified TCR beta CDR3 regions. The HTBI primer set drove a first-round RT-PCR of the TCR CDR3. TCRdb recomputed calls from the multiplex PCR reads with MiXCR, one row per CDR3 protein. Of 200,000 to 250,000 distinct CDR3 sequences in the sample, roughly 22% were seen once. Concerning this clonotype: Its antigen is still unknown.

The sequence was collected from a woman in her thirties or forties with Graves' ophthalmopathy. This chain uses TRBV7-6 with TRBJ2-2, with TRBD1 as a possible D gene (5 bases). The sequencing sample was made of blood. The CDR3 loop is CASSLLGDGELFF. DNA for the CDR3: TGTGCCAGCAGCTTACTAGGGGACGGGGAGCTGTTTTTT. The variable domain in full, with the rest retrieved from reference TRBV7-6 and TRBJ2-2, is GAGVSQSPRYKVTKRGQDVALRCDPISGHVSLYWYRQALGQGPEFLTYFNYEAQQDKSGLPNDRFSAERPEGSISTLTIQRTEQRDSAMYRCASSLLGDGELFFGEGSRLTVL.